The rows below give T cell receptor beta chains drawn from one sample of a study of cytomegalovirus exposure and HLA in healthy donors. This table comes from immunoSEQ multiplex PCR, and its TCRdb copy is limited to in-frame clones, with some not included. This table has about 140,000 clones, 60% to 75% appearing once. The material sequenced was PBMCs. These receptors all stem from a man aged 25 to 45 in good health and CMV-seronegative. Each CDR3 is given with its conserved first and last residue. The D gene is left open where the match is weak. Only some rows state a clone size, as once, few, many or a class for expanded clones.

v_call: TRBV6-4
d_call: NA
clone_size: NA
j_call: TRBJ1-1
cdr3_aa: CASRRTGGAMNTEAFF
cdr3_nt: TGTGCCAGTAGAAGGACCGGAGGCGCCATGAACACTGAAGCTTTCTTT

v_call: TRBV27
d_call: TRBD1
clone_size: NA
j_call: TRBJ2-7
cdr3_aa: CASSFSGQGGYEQYF
cdr3_nt: TGTGCCAGCAGTTTTTCGGGACAGGGCGGCTACGAGCAGTACTTC

v_call: TRBV4-1
d_call: TRBD1
clone_size: NA
j_call: TRBJ1-2
cdr3_aa: CASSQDENRGYGYTF
cdr3_nt: TGCGCCAGCAGCCAAGATGAGAACAGGGGGTACGGCTACACCTTC

v_call: TRBV19
d_call: NA
clone_size: NA
j_call: TRBJ1-4
cdr3_aa: CASSLSDLTGEKLFF
cdr3_nt: TGTGCCAGTAGCCTAAGCGACCTGACAGGAGAAAAACTGTTTTTT

v_call: TRBV28
d_call: NA
clone_size: NA
j_call: TRBJ1-6
cdr3_aa: CASSPPLGGNSPLHF
cdr3_nt: TGTGCCAGCAGTCCCCCCCTGGGGGGGAATTCACCCCTCCACTTT

v_call: TRBV18
d_call: TRBD1
clone_size: once
j_call: TRBJ2-5
cdr3_aa: CASSPPDRVFETQYF
cdr3_nt: TGTGCCAGCTCACCACCTGACAGGGTTTTTGAGACCCAGTACTTC

v_call: TRBV7-2
d_call: NA
clone_size: NA
j_call: TRBJ1-4
cdr3_aa: CASSLQLNEKLFF
cdr3_nt: TGTGCCAGCAGCTTGCAACTTAATGAAAAACTGTTTTTT

v_call: TRBV5-1
d_call: NA
clone_size: NA
j_call: TRBJ2-7
cdr3_aa: CASSRDSGGTYEQYF
cdr3_nt: TGCGCCAGCAGCCGGGACTCAGGGGGAACCTACGAGCAGTACTTC

v_call: TRBV18
d_call: NA
clone_size: NA
j_call: TRBJ2-7
cdr3_aa: CASSGTFSYEQYF
cdr3_nt: TGTGCCAGCTCTGGGACATTTAGCTACGAGCAGTACTTC

v_call: TRBV7-8
d_call: TRBD2
clone_size: once
j_call: TRBJ2-7
cdr3_aa: CASSLAASGSSSASEQYF
cdr3_nt: TGTGCCAGCAGCCTAGCGGCGTCCGGCAGTAGCTCGGCAAGCGAGCAGTACTTC

v_call: TRBV19
d_call: NA
clone_size: few
j_call: TRBJ1-6
cdr3_aa: CASSIGGPSSYNSPLHF
cdr3_nt: TGTGCCAGTAGTATAGGAGGGCCAAGCTCCTATAATTCACCCCTCCACTTT

v_call: TRBV29-1
d_call: TRBD1
clone_size: few
j_call: TRBJ1-2
cdr3_aa: CSDRTGNDYGYTF
cdr3_nt: TGCAGCGATCGGACAGGGAATGACTATGGCTACACCTTC

v_call: TRBV30
d_call: NA
clone_size: NA
j_call: TRBJ1-3
cdr3_aa: CASTTPDFSGNTIYF
cdr3_nt: TGTGCCTCGACTACCCCAGACTTCTCTGGAAACACCATATATTTT

v_call: TRBV6-5
d_call: NA
clone_size: NA
j_call: TRBJ2-6
cdr3_aa: CASRRSGTGANGLTF
cdr3_nt: TGTGCCAGCAGACGATCAGGGACTGGGGCCAACGGCCTGACTTTC

v_call: TRBV29-1
d_call: NA
clone_size: NA
j_call: TRBJ1-2
cdr3_aa: CSATQGSNYGYTF
cdr3_nt: TGCAGCGCTACACAGGGTTCGAACTATGGCTACACCTTC

v_call: TRBV21-1
d_call: NA
clone_size: once
j_call: TRBJ2-4
cdr3_aa: CASSKDRGQTSGRAGNIQYF
cdr3_nt: TGTGCCAGCAGCAAAGACCGCGGTCAGACTAGCGGGAGGGCGGGGAACATTCAGTACTTC

v_call: TRBV19
d_call: NA
clone_size: few
j_call: TRBJ2-7
cdr3_aa: CASKKSQGSYEQYF
cdr3_nt: TGTGCCAGTAAAAAATCACAGGGCTCCTACGAGCAGTACTTC

v_call: TRBV30
d_call: NA
clone_size: NA
j_call: TRBJ2-7
cdr3_aa: CAWETGSPYEQYF
cdr3_nt: TGTGCCTGGGAGACAGGCTCTCCCTACGAGCAGTACTTC

v_call: TRBV6-5
d_call: TRBD2
clone_size: NA
j_call: TRBJ2-7
cdr3_aa: CASTRGGAYEQYF
cdr3_nt: TGTGCCAGCACTCGCGGGGGAGCCTACGAGCAGTACTTC

v_call: TRBV10-1
d_call: NA
clone_size: NA
j_call: TRBJ2-2
cdr3_aa: CASSDHGGDTGELFF
cdr3_nt: TGCGCCAGCAGTGACCATGGCGGGGACACCGGGGAGCTGTTTTTT

v_call: TRBV14
d_call: NA
clone_size: NA
j_call: TRBJ2-1
cdr3_aa: CASSQQGIGSGEQFF
cdr3_nt: TGTGCCAGCAGCCAGCAGGGGATTGGATCAGGTGAGCAGTTCTTC

v_call: TRBV7-9
d_call: NA
clone_size: NA
j_call: TRBJ2-7
cdr3_aa: CASSLEVGSYEQYF
cdr3_nt: TGTGCCAGCAGCCTGGAGGTGGGGTCCTACGAGCAGTACTTC

v_call: TRBV11-1
d_call: NA
clone_size: NA
j_call: TRBJ2-2
cdr3_aa: CASSLGGSPPGELFF
cdr3_nt: TGTGCCAGCAGCTTAGGGGGCAGTCCTCCGGGGGAGCTGTTTTTT

v_call: TRBV5-6
d_call: TRBD1
clone_size: NA
j_call: TRBJ2-1
cdr3_aa: CASSSYTQGSSYNEQFF
cdr3_nt: TGTGCCAGCAGCTCATACACACAGGGGAGCTCCTACAATGAGCAGTTCTTC

v_call: TRBV7-2
d_call: TRBD2
clone_size: NA
j_call: TRBJ2-1
cdr3_aa: CASSGPLAVSYNEQFF
cdr3_nt: TGTGCCAGCAGCGGTCCCCTAGCGGTCTCCTACAATGAGCAGTTCTTC

v_call: TRBV10-3
d_call: NA
clone_size: once
j_call: TRBJ2-7
cdr3_aa: CAISDLGLGSYEQYF
cdr3_nt: TGTGCCATCAGTGACTTGGGACTGGGATCCTACGAGCAGTACTTC

v_call: TRBV9
d_call: TRBD1
clone_size: NA
j_call: TRBJ2-7
cdr3_aa: CASSVGRTGGAFGSYEQYF
cdr3_nt: TGTGCCAGCAGCGTAGGGAGGACAGGGGGCGCGTTCGGATCCTACGAGCAGTACTTC

v_call: TRBV18
d_call: NA
clone_size: few
j_call: TRBJ2-5
cdr3_aa: CASSNQGETQYF
cdr3_nt: TGTGCCAGCTCAAACCAGGGGGAGACCCAGTACTTC

v_call: TRBV29-1
d_call: NA
clone_size: few
j_call: TRBJ1-2
cdr3_aa: CSVVRGGDYGYTF
cdr3_nt: TGCAGCGTTGTACGGGGAGGAGACTATGGCTACACCTTC

v_call: TRBV5-1
d_call: TRBD1
clone_size: NA
j_call: TRBJ1-1
cdr3_aa: CASSVQGATEAFF
cdr3_nt: TGCGCCAGCAGCGTCCAGGGGGCGACTGAAGCTTTCTTT

v_call: TRBV4-1
d_call: TRBD2
clone_size: few
j_call: TRBJ2-5
cdr3_aa: CASSQVGGIETQYF
cdr3_nt: TGCGCCAGCAGCCAAGTGGGGGGGATAGAGACCCAGTACTTC

v_call: TRBV11-2
d_call: NA
clone_size: NA
j_call: TRBJ1-4
cdr3_aa: CASSLAGEKLFF
cdr3_nt: TGTGCCAGCAGCCTAGCGGGGGAAAAACTGTTTTTT

v_call: TRBV30
d_call: TRBD2
clone_size: NA
j_call: TRBJ2-3
cdr3_aa: CAWGGTSGFTDTQYF
cdr3_nt: TGTGCCTGGGGCGGCACTAGCGGGTTCACAGATACGCAGTATTTT

v_call: TRBV6-5
d_call: NA
clone_size: once
j_call: TRBJ2-5
cdr3_aa: CASSPDSQETQYF
cdr3_nt: TGTGCCAGCAGCCCCGACAGCCAGGAGACCCAGTACTTC

v_call: TRBV28
d_call: NA
clone_size: NA
j_call: TRBJ1-2
cdr3_aa: CASSPRDSSYGYTF
cdr3_nt: TGTGCCAGCAGTCCCCGGGACTCCAGCTATGGCTACACCTTC

v_call: TRBV18
d_call: NA
clone_size: NA
j_call: TRBJ1-1
cdr3_aa: CASSPNQGRVSTEAFF
cdr3_nt: TGTGCCAGCTCACCAAATCAGGGGCGGGTGAGCACTGAAGCTTTCTTT

v_call: TRBV4-1
d_call: NA
clone_size: NA
j_call: TRBJ2-7
cdr3_aa: CASSQEAPHDYEQYF
cdr3_nt: TGCGCCAGCAGCCAAGAGGCCCCACATGATTACGAGCAGTACTTC

v_call: TRBV28
d_call: NA
clone_size: NA
j_call: TRBJ1-2
cdr3_aa: CASRAEEGANYGYTF
cdr3_nt: TGTGCCAGCAGGGCTGAGGAAGGGGCGAACTATGGCTACACCTTC

v_call: TRBV5-1
d_call: TRBD1
clone_size: NA
j_call: TRBJ2-3
cdr3_aa: CASSFGQVTDTQYF
cdr3_nt: TGCGCCAGCAGCTTCGGACAGGTCACAGATACGCAGTATTTT

v_call: TRBV6-5
d_call: NA
clone_size: NA
j_call: TRBJ2-6
cdr3_aa: CASSYSGAGANGLTF
cdr3_nt: TGTGCCAGCAGTTACTCGGGGGCCGGGGCCAACGGCCTGACTTTC

v_call: TRBV5-1
d_call: NA
clone_size: NA
j_call: TRBJ2-5
cdr3_aa: CASSLGYTDQETQYF
cdr3_nt: TGCGCCAGCAGCTTGGGGTATACAGATCAAGAGACCCAGTACTTC

v_call: TRBV28
d_call: NA
clone_size: NA
j_call: TRBJ2-6
cdr3_aa: CASSQQGSGANVLTF
cdr3_nt: TGTGCCAGCAGTCAACAGGGCTCCGGGGCCAACGTCCTGACTTTC

v_call: TRBV6-1
d_call: NA
clone_size: NA
j_call: TRBJ2-1
cdr3_aa: CASSEALGAGYDNEQFF
cdr3_nt: TGTGCCAGCAGTGAAGCGCTAGGCGCGGGGTACGACAATGAGCAGTTCTTC

v_call: TRBV7-9
d_call: NA
clone_size: NA
j_call: TRBJ1-1
cdr3_aa: CASSPTGGNTEAFF
cdr3_nt: TGTGCCAGCAGCCCGACAGGCGGGAACACTGAAGCTTTCTTT

v_call: TRBV29-1
d_call: TRBD1
clone_size: NA
j_call: TRBJ2-7
cdr3_aa: CSASTGVGEQYF
cdr3_nt: TGCAGCGCCTCGACAGGGGTAGGCGAGCAGTACTTC

v_call: TRBV4-1
d_call: NA
clone_size: NA
j_call: TRBJ2-1
cdr3_aa: CASSQVDGDFNEQFF
cdr3_nt: TGCGCCAGCAGCCAAGTGGATGGGGACTTTAATGAGCAGTTCTTC

v_call: TRBV5-4
d_call: TRBD1
clone_size: NA
j_call: TRBJ2-7
cdr3_aa: CASSGGGQGHEQYF
cdr3_nt: TGTGCCAGCAGCGGGGGGGGACAGGGCCACGAGCAGTACTTC

v_call: TRBV30
d_call: NA
clone_size: NA
j_call: TRBJ1-6
cdr3_aa: CAWSVSPSPTLHF
cdr3_nt: TGTGCCTGGAGTGTGAGCCCCTCTCCGACCCTCCACTTT

v_call: TRBV2
d_call: NA
clone_size: NA
j_call: TRBJ2-5
cdr3_aa: CASSEYGQETQYF
cdr3_nt: TGTGCCAGCAGTGAGTACGGCCAAGAGACCCAGTACTTC

v_call: TRBV6-1
d_call: TRBD2
clone_size: NA
j_call: TRBJ2-4
cdr3_aa: CASSELGGLSDF
cdr3_nt: TGTGCCAGCAGTGAATTGGGGGGACTATCGGACTTC

v_call: TRBV19
d_call: NA
clone_size: NA
j_call: TRBJ1-1
cdr3_aa: CASSIDGGGTEAFF
cdr3_nt: TGTGCCAGTAGTATAGACGGGGGAGGGACTGAAGCTTTCTTT